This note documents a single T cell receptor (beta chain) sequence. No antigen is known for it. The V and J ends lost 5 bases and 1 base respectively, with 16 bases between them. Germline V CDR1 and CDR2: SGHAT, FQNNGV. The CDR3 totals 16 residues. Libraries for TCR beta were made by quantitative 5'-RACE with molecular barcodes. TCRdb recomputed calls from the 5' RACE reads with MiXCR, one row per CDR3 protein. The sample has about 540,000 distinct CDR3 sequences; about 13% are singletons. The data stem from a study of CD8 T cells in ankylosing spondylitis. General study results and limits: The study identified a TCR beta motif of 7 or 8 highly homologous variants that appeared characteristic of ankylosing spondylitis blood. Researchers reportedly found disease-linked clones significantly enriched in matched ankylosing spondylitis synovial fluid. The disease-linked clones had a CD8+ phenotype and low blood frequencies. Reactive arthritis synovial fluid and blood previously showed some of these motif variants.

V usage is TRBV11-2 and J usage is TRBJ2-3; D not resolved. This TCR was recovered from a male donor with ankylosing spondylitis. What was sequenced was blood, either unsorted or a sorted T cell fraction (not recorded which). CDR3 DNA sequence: TGTGCCAGCAGCCCAAATAATGTCCCTGGCACAGATACGCAGTATTTT. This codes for CASSPNNVPGTDTQYF. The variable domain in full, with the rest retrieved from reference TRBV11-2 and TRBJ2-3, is EAGVAQSPRYKIIEKRQSVAFWCNPISGHATLYWYQQILGQGPKLLIQFQNNGVVDDSQLPKDRFSAERLKGVDSTLKIQPAKLEDSAVYLCASSPNNVPGTDTQYFGPGTRLTVL.